Sequencing of this T cell receptor beta chain was carried out in a study of T cells after posttransplantation cyclophosphamide. This clone was detected many times. Method: immunoSEQ multiplex PCR; TCRdb's copy keeps in-frame clones and lacks some. The sample includes some 38,000 clones, none of them occurring once. CDR3 length equals 14 residues. Germline V gives CDR1 MNHEY, CDR2 SVGAGI. V was clipped by 8 bases and J by 0 bases, with 8 bases between them. The sequenced sample was PBMCs. The sequence was obtained from a man aged 45 to 65 in good health, CMV-negative, and a related stem cell transplant donor. The J gene is TRBJ2-6, the V gene TRBV6-5; no firm D call. The CDR3 coding sequence is TGTGCCAGCCAACCAGGCTCTGGGGCCAACGTCCTGACTTTC. This gives the protein CASQPGSGANVLTF.